This T cell receptor (beta chain) emerged from a study of blood T cells in healthy people across ages. The CDR3 has 10 residues. V lost 7 bases and J 7 bases, leaving 6 bases between the germline ends. The germline gives CDR1 MDHEN, CDR2 SYDVKM. PBMCs numbering at least 7 million were isolated per sample. Using a J-beta primer mix together with a sample-barcoded 5' primer, a second PCR was run for roughly 6 to 11 cycles. TCRdb re-called the 5' RACE reads through MiXCR, storing one row per CDR3 protein. The table records over a million distinct CDR3 sequences, 40% to 50% of them present only once. The sequenced material came from blood. This receptor was identified in a woman aged 55-75 years in good health. The chain uses TRBV28 and TRBJ2-3, with D hard to call. CDR3 sequence (DNA): TGTGCCAGCACCGGTAATACGCAGTATTTT. Its protein is CASTGNTQYF.